This is a list of T cell receptor beta chains from one sample in a study of T cell responses to AZD1222 COVID-19 vaccine. Clones were sequenced by immunoSEQ multiplex PCR, and TCRdb holds only the in-frame ones, with some missing. The sample records 150,000 to 200,000 clones, approximately 86% being singletons. Sequences were derived from peripheral blood, sampled on day 0 of AZD1222 vaccination. The receptors here all came from an adult in good health. The CDR3 runs from the conserved cysteine through the conserved F or W. D genes are given only for firm matches. Expanded clones are given a class, and other clones once, few, many or no size at all.

>TRBJ1-6|TRBV9|.|TRBD1
CASSVEGAQSSPLHF
TGTGCCAGCAGCGTAGAGGGGGCGCAAAGTTCACCCCTCCACTTT
>TRBJ2-7|TRBV10-3|.|TRBD2
CAISESLRAGAYEQYF
TGTGCCATCAGTGAGTCGCTTAGAGCGGGGGCTTACGAGCAGTACTTC
>TRBJ2-7|TRBV27|few|.
CASSLIGGSYEQYF
TGTGCCAGCAGTTTAATTGGCGGCTCCTACGAGCAGTACTTC
>TRBJ2-1|TRBV7-3|.|TRBD1
CASSLIGQGYEQFF
TGTGCCAGCAGCTTAATTGGACAGGGCTATGAGCAGTTCTTC
>TRBJ1-3|TRBV9|.|.
CASSVGTVSGNTIYF
TGTGCCAGCAGCGTAGGGACGGTCTCTGGAAACACCATATATTTT
>TRBJ2-2|TRBV7-2|.|.
CASSYQGSTGELFF
TGTGCCAGCAGCTATCAGGGGAGCACCGGGGAGCTGTTTTTT
>TRBJ1-5|TRBV28|.|TRBD1
CASRTGSSNQPQHF
TGTGCCAGCCGGACAGGGTCTAGCAATCAGCCCCAGCATTTT
>TRBJ1-2|TRBV18|.|.
CASSPPRERGGYTF
TGTGCCAGCTCACCACCAAGGGAACGAGGCGGCTACACCTTC
>TRBJ1-1|TRBV5-1|.|.
CASSLDSNTEAFF
TGCGCCAGCAGCTTGGACAGTAACACTGAAGCTTTCTTT
>TRBJ2-7|TRBV6-1|.|.
CASSEVRSLGYEQYF
TGTGCCAGCAGTGAAGTACGTTCCCTAGGCTACGAGCAGTACTTC
>TRBJ1-2|TRBV11-3|once|.
CASSLRTDGYTF
TGTGCCAGCAGCCTCCGGACAGATGGCTACACCTTC
>TRBJ2-5|TRBV9|once|.
CASSVGTTQETQYF
TGTGCCAGCAGCGTAGGGACAACTCAAGAGACCCAGTACTTC
>TRBJ2-2|TRBV6-2/TRBV6-3|.|.
CASSSGPIDTGELFF
TGTGCCAGCAGTTCAGGGCCAATCGACACCGGGGAGCTGTTTTTT
>TRBJ2-7|TRBV19|once|TRBD1
CASSLQDRAHEQYF
TGTGCCAGTAGCTTACAGGACAGGGCCCACGAGCAGTACTTC
>TRBJ2-2|TRBV27|once|.
CASSLSDGQATGELFF
TGTGCCAGCAGTTTATCGGACGGGCAAGCTACCGGGGAGCTGTTTTTT
>TRBJ1-1|TRBV5-1|.|.
CASSGVMNTEAFF
TGCGCCAGCAGTGGGGTGATGAACACTGAAGCTTTCTTT
>TRBJ2-1|TRBV24-1|.|TRBD2
CATSDTPTSGSNEQFF
TGTGCCACCAGTGATACCCCGACTAGCGGGTCCAATGAGCAGTTCTTC
>TRBJ1-1|TRBV7-9|.|.
CASSSTTVNTEAFF
TGTGCCAGCAGCTCGACTACAGTGAACACTGAAGCTTTCTTT
>TRBJ1-6|TRBV7-9|.|.
CASSLLRDEGPPLHF
TGTGCCAGCAGCTTATTGAGGGATGAGGGGCCACCCCTCCACTTT
>TRBJ1-6|TRBV5-1|.|.
CASSLRSDTTQGSSPLHF
TGCGCCAGCAGCTTGAGGTCCGACACAACCCAGGGAAGTTCACCCCTCCACTTT
>TRBJ1-5|TRBV10-3|.|.
CAISEEGVRPQHF
TGTGCCATCAGTGAAGAGGGGGTGAGGCCCCAGCATTTT
>TRBJ1-5|TRBV7-9|.|.
CASSLDSGQPQHF
TGTGCCAGCAGCTTAGATTCCGGACAGCCCCAGCATTTT
>TRBJ1-1|TRBV9|.|.
CASGLGTEAFF
TGTGCCAGCGGACTGGGGACCGAAGCTTTCTTT
>TRBJ1-2|TRBV7-8|few|TRBD1
CASSSMTGERGYTF
TGTGCCAGCAGCTCTATGACAGGGGAACGTGGCTACACCTTC
>TRBJ1-2|TRBV10-2|.|TRBD1
CASQRDSYGYTF
TGCGCCAGTCAACGGGACAGCTATGGCTACACCTTC
>TRBJ2-5|TRBV6-5|.|TRBD1
CASRTGGEETQYF
TGTGCCAGCAGGACAGGGGGGGAAGAGACCCAGTACTTC
>TRBJ1-6|TRBV19|.|TRBD1
CASTVTGANSPLHF
TGTGCCAGTACCGTGACAGGGGCCAATTCACCCCTCCACTTT
>TRBJ2-7|TRBV21-1|.|.
CASSHLLASLPLTSYEQYF
TGTGCCAGCAGCCACCTCTTGGCTAGCTTACCCCTTACCTCCTACGAGCAGTACTTC
>TRBJ2-5|TRBV5-5|.|.
CASSWTPSLETQYF
TGTGCCAGCAGCTGGACCCCCAGCTTAGAGACCCAGTACTTC
>TRBJ1-1|TRBV5-1|.|TRBD1
CASSLEAGGVNTEAFF
TGCGCCAGCAGCTTGGAAGCAGGGGGGGTGAACACTGAAGCTTTCTTT
>TRBJ2-7|TRBV2|.|.
CASSEAGTATYEQYF
TGTGCCAGCAGTGAAGCAGGGACGGCAACCTACGAGCAGTACTTC
>TRBJ2-6|TRBV5-1|.|.
CASRDVGANVLTF
TGCGCCAGCAGAGATGTGGGGGCCAACGTCCTGACTTTC
>TRBJ2-1|TRBV2|few|TRBD1
CASHGQGLSNEQFF
TGTGCCAGCCACGGACAGGGGCTATCCAATGAGCAGTTCTTC
>TRBJ1-5|TRBV10-3|.|.
CAISETDSNQPQHF
TGTGCCATCAGTGAAACCGATAGCAATCAGCCCCAGCATTTT
>TRBJ1-4|TRBV30|.|.
CARAGGARQEKLFF
TGTGCCCGGGCGGGGGGCGCACGTCAAGAAAAACTGTTTTTT
>TRBJ1-1|TRBV18|.|.
CASSRGQPNTEAFF
TGTGCCAGCTCACGAGGACAGCCGAACACTGAAGCTTTCTTT
>TRBJ2-3|TRBV7-2|.|.
CASSPTPGLKADTQYF
TGTGCCAGCAGCCCTACCCCGGGACTTAAGGCAGATACGCAGTATTTT
>TRBJ2-1|TRBV4-3|.|.
CASSQDADNEQFF
TGCGCCAGCAGCCAAGATGCAGACAATGAGCAGTTCTTC
>TRBJ2-2|TRBV24-1|.|TRBD2
CATSDSLWRESLNTGELFF
TGTGCCACCAGCGACAGCCTATGGCGGGAGAGCTTGAACACCGGGGAGCTGTTTTTT
>TRBJ1-6|TRBV11-2|.|TRBD1
CASRLIGQGDNSPLHF
TGTGCCAGCAGACTAATCGGACAGGGCGATAATTCACCCCTCCACTTT
>TRBJ2-5|TRBV28|.|.
CASSLSEGGQETQYF
TGTGCCAGCAGTTTATCGGAGGGGGGACAAGAGACCCAGTACTTC
>TRBJ1-1|TRBV7-2|.|TRBD1
CASSPGQGQAFF
TGTGCCAGCAGCCCTGGACAGGGACAAGCTTTCTTT
>TRBJ2-2|TRBV4-2|.|.
CASSQGGMNTGELFF
TGTGCCAGCAGCCAAGGGGGCATGAACACCGGGGAGCTGTTTTTT
>TRBJ1-6|TRBV7-2|.|.
CASSPILSPLHF
TGTGCCAGCAGCCCTATCTTGTCACCCCTCCACTTT
>TRBJ1-6|TRBV4-1|.|.
CASSQDPGLSSPLHF
TGCGCCAGCAGCCAAGATCCAGGGCTATCCTCACCCCTCCACTTT